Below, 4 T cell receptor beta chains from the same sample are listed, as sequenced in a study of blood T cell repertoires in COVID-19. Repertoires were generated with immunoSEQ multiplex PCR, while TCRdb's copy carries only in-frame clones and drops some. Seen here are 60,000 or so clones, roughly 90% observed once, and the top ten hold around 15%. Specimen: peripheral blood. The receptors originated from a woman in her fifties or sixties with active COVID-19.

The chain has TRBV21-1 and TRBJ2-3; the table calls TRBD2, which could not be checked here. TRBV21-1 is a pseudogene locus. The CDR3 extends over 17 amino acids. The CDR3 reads CASSSPEGRGGTDTQYF. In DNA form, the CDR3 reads TGTGCCAGCAGCTCCCCCGAGGGGCGGGGGGGCACAGATACGCAGTATTTT.

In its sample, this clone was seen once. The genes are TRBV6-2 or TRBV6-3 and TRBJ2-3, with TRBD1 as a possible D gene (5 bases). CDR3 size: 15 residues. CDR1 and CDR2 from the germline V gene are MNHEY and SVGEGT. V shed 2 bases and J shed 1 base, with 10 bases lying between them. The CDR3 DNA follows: TGTGCCAGCAGTTACCCCCTGACAGGCACAGATACGCAGTATTTT. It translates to CASSYPLTGTDTQYF.

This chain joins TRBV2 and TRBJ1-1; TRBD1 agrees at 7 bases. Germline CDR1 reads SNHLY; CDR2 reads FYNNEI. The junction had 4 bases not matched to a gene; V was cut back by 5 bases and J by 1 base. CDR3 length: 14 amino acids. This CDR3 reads CASSRDRTNTEAFF. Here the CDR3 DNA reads TGTGCCAGCAGTCGGGACAGAACGAACACTGAAGCTTTCTTT.

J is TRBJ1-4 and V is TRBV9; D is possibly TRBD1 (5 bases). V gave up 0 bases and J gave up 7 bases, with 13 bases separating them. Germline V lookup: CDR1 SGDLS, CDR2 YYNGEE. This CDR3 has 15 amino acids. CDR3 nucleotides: TGTGCCAGCAGCGTAGCGCAGGGAGGCAGTGAAAAACTGTTTTTT. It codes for CASSVAQGGSEKLFF.